One and the same sample provided the 19 T cell receptor beta chains below, sequenced in a study of blood T cells in healthy people across ages. For the second PCR, which ran for roughly 6 to 12 cycles, a sample-barcoded 5' primer and a J-beta primer mix were used. TCRdb redid the calling of the 5' RACE reads with MiXCR, one entry per CDR3 protein. The top ten clones hold 15% to 20% of a sample with about 1 million distinct CDR3 sequences, 45% of them seen once. Sequenced: blood. The receptors here all came from a woman aged 60 to 75 in good health.

The rearrangement joins TRBV27 to TRBJ2-1; 8 positions match TRBD2. V shed 5 bases, J shed 9 bases, and the junction held 3 bases outside the gene matches. Germline assignment: CDR1 MNHEY and CDR2 SMNVEV (reference sequence). This CDR3 is built from 12 residues. CDR3 in DNA: TGTGCCAGCAGTCGCGGGGGGCCTGAGCAGTTCTTC. Translated: CASSRGGPEQFF.

The CDR3 here is CATGTGRGTDTQYF. CDR3 in DNA: TGTGCCACCGGGACAGGGAGGGGTACAGATACGCAGTATTTT. The chain employs TRBV24-1 and TRBJ2-3, with TRBD1 identical over 9 bases. CDR1 and CDR2 (germline): KGHDR, SFDVKD. The CDR3 is made up of 14 amino acids. V lost 9 bases and J lost 3; bases outside the gene matches: 6.

In its sample, this clonotype was seen a few times. The chain employs TRBV20-1 and TRBJ2-3; TRBD2 matches at 9 bases. This CDR3 comprises 17 residues. In germline, CDR1 is DFQATT, CDR2 SNEGSKA (reference sequence). After removal of 0 bases from V and 4 bases from J, the junction contained 11 bases not matched to a gene. The CDR3 bases are TGCAGTGCTAGAGAGTGGGCTAGCGGGAAAGGGGCAGATACGCAGTATTTT. Protein: CSAREWASGKGADTQYF.

This clonotype was found a few times. The gene calls are TRBV6-5 and TRBJ2-1; 11 nucleotides align to TRBD2. V gave up 2 bases and J gave up 6 bases; unmatched junction bases: 9. The CDR3 sequence is 17 residues long. Germline V gene lookup returns CDR1 MNHEY and CDR2 SVGAGI. This CDR3 reads CASSYAILAGAGNEQFF. The CDR3, as DNA: TGTGCCAGCAGTTACGCTATACTAGCGGGAGCGGGCAATGAGCAGTTCTTC.

The V call is TRBV6-5, the J call TRBJ2-1; perhaps D is TRBD1 or TRBD2 (5 bases each). This CDR3 is built from 13 residues. Trimming cost V 6 bases and J 8 bases, with 14 bases left between them. CDR1 is MNHEY and CDR2 is SVGAGI in the germline V gene. DNA of the CDR3: TGTGCCAGCAGCCCCGGGGCCTTCTATGAGCAGTTCTTC. Translation: CASSPGAFYEQFF.

The rearrangement links TRBV7-9 to TRBJ1-1, with D uncertain. Per germline, CDR1 SEHNR and CDR2 FQNEAQ (reference sequence). The V end lost 5 bases, the J end lost 0 bases, and 22 bases lay between the germline ends. This CDR3 region has 18 residues. This CDR3 reads CASSPNRGRGSLNTEAFF. The CDR3 nucleotides are TGTGCCAGCAGCCCTAACAGAGGTCGGGGATCTTTGAACACTGAAGCTTTCTTT.

The rearrangement joins TRBV28 to TRBJ2-7, with a weak D call TRBD2 (8 bases). CDR3 length: 16 residues. The germline CDR1 and CDR2 sequences are MDHEN and SYDVKM. The germline V and J ends were trimmed by 2 bases and 4 bases, with 18 bases remaining between them. CDR3 residues: CASSLAGVAGQYEQYF. DNA for the CDR3: TGTGCCAGCAGTTTAGCGGGGGTAGCGGGACAGTACGAGCAGTACTTC.

The V and J genes are TRBV7-3 and TRBJ1-1, with D perhaps TRBD1 (5 bases). This CDR3 comprises 14 residues. Germline V lookup: CDR1 SGHTA, CDR2 FQGTGA. The V end was cut by 2 bases, the J end by 4 bases, with 11 bases between. DNA for the CDR3: TGTGCCAGCAGCTTAGGGGGGAGATCCACTGAAGCTTTCTTT. As protein: CASSLGGRSTEAFF.

The J gene is TRBJ2-3, the V gene TRBV20-1, with TRBD2 matching 9 bases. This CDR3 is 17 amino acids long. Looked up from germline, CDR1 is DFQATT and CDR2 is SNEGSKA (reference sequence). The J segment lost 4 bases and the V segment lost 3 bases, leaving 14 bases of the junction unmatched. The CDR3 sequence is CSARGTRAGGPPDTQYF. The CDR3 region has the DNA TGCAGTGCTAGGGGCACCAGGGCGGGAGGGCCGCCAGATACGCAGTATTTT.

Only a few counts were recorded for this clonotype. V and J are TRBV29-1 and TRBJ2-1, with D possibly being TRBD2 (6 bases). Trimming took off 2 bases at V and 13 bases at J, with 9 bases between the two ends. The CDR3 consists of 10 residues. From germline, CDR1 is SQVTM and CDR2 ANQGSEA. CDR3 loop: CSVEWRVQFF. CDR3 in DNA: TGCAGCGTTGAATGGAGGGTTCAGTTCTTC.

This clonotype was observed a handful of times. This rearrangement joins TRBV29-1 to TRBJ1-1; no firm D call. Germline V gives CDR1 SQVTM, CDR2 ANQGSEA. V lost 4 bases and J 0 bases, leaving 3 bases between the germline ends. The CDR3 runs to 11 residues. CDR3 loop: CSVAVNTEAFF. The CDR3 bases are TGCAGCGTTGCAGTGAACACTGAAGCTTTCTTT.

This sequence joins TRBV6-1 and TRBJ1-6; D unresolved. V lost 2 bases and J 4 bases, leaving 9 bases between the germline ends. Per germline, CDR1 MNHNS and CDR2 SASEGT. The CDR3 length is 15 residues. The CDR3 nucleotides are TGTGCCAGCAGTGAAACGCGGGGATATAATTCACCCCTCCACTTT. Translated: CASSETRGYNSPLHF.

Comment on this clonotype: A read error may be the cause here, since a much bigger clone is one base away. The chain carries TRBV20-1 and TRBJ2-5, with D perhaps TRBD1 or TRBD2 (5 bases each). V dropped 6 bases and J dropped 5 bases, with 16 bases sitting between them. Germline values: CDR1 DFQATT, CDR2 SNEGSKA (reference sequence). The CDR3 has 13 residues. Here the CDR3 DNA reads TGCAGTGCCCATCCAGCGGCAGGGGAGACCCAGTACTTC. This codes for CSAHPAAGETQYF.

A few counts support this clonotype. The gene calls are TRBV12-3 or TRBV12-4 and TRBJ1-4; D is ambiguous. The CDR3 has 16 residues. Deletions cut 4 bases from V and 0 bases from J, with 12 bases between. This CDR3 is CASSYQLGATNEKLFF. The CDR3 nucleotides are TGTGCCAGCAGTTACCAATTGGGAGCAACTAATGAAAAACTGTTTTTT.

The J gene is TRBJ2-3, the V gene TRBV18; 8 nucleotides match TRBD2. This CDR3 contains 15 residues. The ends lost 3 bases at V and 4 bases at J; junction bases unmatched: 6. Germline loops: CDR1 KGHSH, CDR2 LQKENI. The CDR3 region is CASSPSGSSADTQYF. In DNA form, the CDR3 reads TGTGCCAGCTCACCGAGCGGGAGTAGCGCAGATACGCAGTATTTT.

This clonotype has only a few counts. V usage is TRBV7-3 and J usage is TRBJ2-1; 9 bases are shared with TRBD1. Germline V gene data show CDR1 as SGHTA and CDR2 as FQGTGA. This CDR3 region has 15 residues. Trimming removed 5 bases from V and 3 bases from J; junction bases left unmatched: 5. Here the CDR3 reads CASSPDRGNYNEQFF. The DNA for the CDR3 is TGTGCCAGCAGCCCTGACAGGGGGAACTACAATGAGCAGTTCTTC.

This clonotype has only a few counts. This chain connects TRBV12-3 or TRBV12-4 to TRBJ2-4; D is perhaps TRBD1 (7 bases). This CDR3 comprises 16 residues. The V end was cut by 7 bases, the J end by 0 bases, with 16 bases between. CDR3 DNA sequence: TGTGCCAGCACCAGGGGGGAGAGGTCAGCCAAAAACATTCAGTACTTC. It yields the protein CASTRGERSAKNIQYF.

This clonotype occurred many times. The chain recombines TRBV5-1 with TRBJ1-4; D is ambiguous. The V and J ends lost 5 bases and 7 bases respectively, with 15 bases between them. This CDR3 contains 14 residues. Per the germline V gene, CDR1 is SGHRS and CDR2 is YFSETQ. This CDR3 is CASRWSGAGEKLFF. CDR3 in DNA: TGCGCCAGCAGGTGGTCCGGCGCGGGTGAAAAACTGTTTTTT.

In this sample, this clonotype turned up a few times. The chain has TRBV4-2 and TRBJ2-1; D perhaps matches TRBD2 (6 bases). Per germline, CDR1 LGHNA and CDR2 YNFKEQ. Trimming removed 0 bases from V and 0 bases from J, with 12 bases in between. The CDR3 totals 17 residues. Written as DNA, the CDR3 is TGTGCCAGCAGCCAAGATGGGCTAGCGTCCTCCTACAATGAGCAGTTCTTC. It codes for CASSQDGLASSYNEQFF.